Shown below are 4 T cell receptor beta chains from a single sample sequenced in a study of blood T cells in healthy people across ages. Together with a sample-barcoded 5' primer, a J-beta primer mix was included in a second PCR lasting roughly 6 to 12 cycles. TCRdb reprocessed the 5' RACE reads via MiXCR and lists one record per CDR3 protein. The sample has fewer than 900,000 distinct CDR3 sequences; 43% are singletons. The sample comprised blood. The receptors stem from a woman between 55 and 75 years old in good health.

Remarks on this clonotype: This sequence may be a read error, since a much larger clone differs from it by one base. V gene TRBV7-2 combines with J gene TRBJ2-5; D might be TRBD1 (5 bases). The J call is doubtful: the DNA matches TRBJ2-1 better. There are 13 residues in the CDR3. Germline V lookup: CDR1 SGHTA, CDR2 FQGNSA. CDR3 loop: CASSLTRDETQFF. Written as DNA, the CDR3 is TGTGCCAGCAGCTTAACCAGGGATGAGACCCAGTTCTTC.

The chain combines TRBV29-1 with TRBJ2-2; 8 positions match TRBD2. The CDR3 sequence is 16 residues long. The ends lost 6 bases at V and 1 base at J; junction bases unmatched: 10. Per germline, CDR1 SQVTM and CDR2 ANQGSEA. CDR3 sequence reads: CSVAGLEEGNTGELFF. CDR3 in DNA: TGCAGCGTGGCGGGACTAGAGGAGGGGAACACCGGGGAGCTGTTTTTT.

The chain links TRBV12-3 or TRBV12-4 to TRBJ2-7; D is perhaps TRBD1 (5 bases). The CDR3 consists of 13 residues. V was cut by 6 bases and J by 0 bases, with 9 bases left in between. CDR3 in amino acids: CASSRQISYEQYF. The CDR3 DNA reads TGTGCCAGCAGCAGACAGATCTCCTACGAGCAGTACTTC.

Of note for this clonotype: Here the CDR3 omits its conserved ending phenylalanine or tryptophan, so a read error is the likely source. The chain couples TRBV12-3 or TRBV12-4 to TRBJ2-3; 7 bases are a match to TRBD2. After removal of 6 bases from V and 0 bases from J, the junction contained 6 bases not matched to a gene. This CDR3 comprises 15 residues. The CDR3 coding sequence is TGTGCCAGCAGCGACACTAGCGATAGCACAGATACGCAGTATTCC. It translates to CASSDTSDSTDTQYS.